This T cell receptor (beta chain) comes out of a study of early T cells in non-severe SARS-CoV-2 infection. Study overall: Chains were unpaired, as sequencing was done on bulk RNA from unsorted whole blood.

Researchers attached unique molecular identifiers to individual cDNA molecules. TCRdb recomputed calls from the 5' RACE reads with MiXCR, one row per CDR3 protein. The top ten hold approximately 2.5% of the sample, which has about 25,000 distinct CDR3 sequences, around 5.8% seen once. With 5 bases removed from V and 6 bases from J, the gap between germline ends came to 11 bases. Looked up from germline, CDR1 is SGHVS and CDR2 is FNYEAQ. The CDR3 contains 12 residues. The chain uses TRBV7-6 and TRBJ2-7, with D unclear. The sample comprised whole blood. This receptor was obtained from an adult who was a healthcare worker with PCR-confirmed SARS-CoV-2 infection or an uninfected control (not recorded which). The CDR3 nucleotides read TGTGCCAGCAGCCCCCAGGTCGGCGAGCAGTACTTC. It yields the protein CASSPQVGEQYF. The variable domain in full, with the rest retrieved from reference TRBV7-6 and TRBJ2-7, is GAGVSQSPRYKVTKRGQDVALRCDPISGHVSLYWYRQALGQGPEFLTYFNYEAQQDKSGLPNDRFSAERPEGSISTLTIQRTEQRDSAMYRCASSPQVGEQYFGPGTRLTVT.